This section outlines one T cell receptor beta chain sequence together with its context. Ages ranged from 18 to 89 years, with residence in approximately 25 US areas. This sample was taken from a study of blood T cell repertoires in COVID-19. Study information: Samples came from the United States, Italy and Spain, spanning acute and convalescent COVID-19. PBMCs, B-cell-depleted T cells, or T cells were the source of the cDNA or gDNA that made up the material.

Authors' processing steps: Reference gene primer amplification gave nucleated cell count estimates. Assay used: immunoSEQ multiplex PCR; TCRdb lists only in-frame clones, some missing. V and J calls plus clone size are reproduced from that table; the DNA served to infer D and trimming. The sample records roughly 360,000 clones, around 87% being singletons. The V gene end was trimmed by 4 bases and the J gene end by 4 bases; junction bases not matched to a gene: 1. The CDR3 loop spans 12 amino acids. Sequenced material: PBMCs or T cells enriched from blood (not recorded which). This receptor was identified in a man younger than 45 who had recovered from COVID-19. This sequence joins TRBV12-3 or TRBV12-4 and TRBJ2-7; 7 nucleotides line up with TRBD1. The CDR3 here is CASSSDRYEQYF. CDR3 DNA sequence: TGTGCCAGCAGTTCGGACAGGTACGAGCAGTACTTC.